These 12 T cell receptor beta chains came from one sample sequenced in a study of response to subunit inactivated influenza vaccine. In TCRdb, the RT-PCR reads were re-called with MiXCR into one record per CDR3 protein. The repertoire holds fewer than 700,000 distinct CDR3 sequences, with over 10% as singletons. Material: PBMCs from blood, obtained about 6 weeks after vaccination. These receptors were collected from a man aged 50 to 59 who received an inactivated influenza vaccine.

As regards this clonotype: At one boundary the junction diverges from the germline segment, which might be a read error. The rearrangement links TRBV7-2 to TRBJ2-3; 11 nucleotides align to TRBD1. The CDR3 has 17 amino acids. The germline V gene has CDR1 SGHTA and CDR2 FQGNSA. In DNA form, the CDR3 reads TGTGCCAGCAGCTTGACGGGACAGGGGGTGAGCACAGATTCGCAGTATTTT. Its translation: CASSLTGQGVSTDSQYF. The whole variable domain, remainder taken from reference TRBV7-2 and TRBJ2-3, is GAGVSQSPSNKVTEKGKDVELRCDPISGHTALYWYRQSLGQGLEFLIYFQGNSAPDKSGLPSDRFSAERTGGSVSTLTIQRTQQEDSAVYLCASSLTGQGVSTDSQYFGPGTRLTVL.

This clonotype showed up just a few times. Here the CDR3 DNA reads TGTGCCATCAGTTCCGGACAGGGCGGAGAGACCCAGTACTTC. Protein: CAISSGQGGETQYF. The rearrangement joins TRBV10-3 to TRBJ2-5; 8 bases match TRBD1. CDR3 length: 14 amino acids. The V and J ends lost 5 bases and 4 bases, in that order; junction bases with no gene match: 6. Germline V CDR1 and CDR2: ENHRY, SYGVKD.

V usage is TRBV19 and J usage is TRBJ2-7; TRBD2 matches 7 bases. CDR3 length: 13 amino acids. Germline trimming cut 7 bases from V and 1 base from J; bases unmatched to any gene: 4. CDR1 is LNHDA, CDR2 SQIVND, per germline (reference sequence). The CDR3 loop is CASNNGRSYEQYF. The CDR3 DNA reads TGTGCCAGTAATAACGGGAGGTCCTACGAGCAGTACTTC.

This rearrangement joins TRBV7-2 to TRBJ2-1; 9 nucleotides align to TRBD2. Per germline, CDR1 SGHTA and CDR2 FQGNSA. J lost 6 bases, V lost 5 bases, and 8 bases had no gene match. This CDR3 is 15 amino acids long. Here the CDR3 DNA reads TGTGCCAGCAGCCTGCGGGGGGGCCCCACCAATGAGCAGTTCTTC. Residues: CASSLRGGPTNEQFF.

This clonotype has a count of ten or more. V and J are TRBV9 and TRBJ1-5; D not resolved. The germline gives CDR1 SGDLS, CDR2 YYNGEE. The CDR3 consists of 14 residues. Trimming pared 0 bases from V and 5 bases from J, leaving 9 bases between. Here the CDR3 reads CASSVEGYDQPQHF. DNA of the CDR3: TGTGCCAGCAGCGTAGAGGGATACGATCAGCCCCAGCATTTT.

This clonotype occurred a few times. V is TRBV7-3 and J is TRBJ2-1, with TRBD1 matching over 10 bases. This CDR3 spans 15 amino acids. Germline CDR1 is SGHTA and CDR2 is FQGTGA. The V segment lost 5 bases and the J segment 3 bases; nucleotides outside the gene matches: 4. CDR3 bases: TGTGCCAGCAGCCGACAGGGGGCGATCTACAATGAGCAGTTCTTC. It is translated as CASSRQGAIYNEQFF.

In its sample, this clonotype was seen a few times. The chain is built from TRBV7-2 and TRBJ2-2; D unresolved. With 3 bases removed from V and 5 bases from J, the gap between germline ends came to 10 bases. The CDR3 is 14 amino acids. Germline CDR1 reads SGHTA; CDR2 reads FQGNSA. The CDR3: CASSLDGLTGELFF. The CDR3, as DNA: TGTGCCAGCAGCTTGGACGGGCTGACCGGGGAGCTGTTTTTT. Supplemented by reference TRBV7-2 and TRBJ2-2, the full variable domain reads GAGVSQSPSNKVTEKGKDVELRCDPISGHTALYWYRQSLGQGLEFLIYFQGNSAPDKSGLPSDRFSAERTGGSVSTLTIQRTQQEDSAVYLCASSLDGLTGELFFGEGSRLTVL.

This clonotype was seen at least ten times. The CDR3: CASSPRRGGNEQFF. The CDR3 DNA reads TGTGCCAGCAGCCCTCGACGGGGGGGTAATGAGCAGTTCTTC. The rearrangement joins TRBV7-2 to TRBJ2-1, with 8 bases fitting TRBD2. Germline V gene lookup returns CDR1 SGHTA and CDR2 FQGNSA. The V gene end was trimmed by 5 bases and the J gene end by 7 bases; junction bases not matched to a gene: 7. The CDR3 is made up of 14 amino acids.

This clonotype showed up many times. DNA of the CDR3: TGTGCCAGCAGAACCACCCGGGGCGAGTGGGGCTCCTACGAGCAGTACTTC. Residues: CASRTTRGEWGSYEQYF. The chain carries TRBV7-9 and TRBJ2-7; D is perhaps TRBD1 or TRBD2 (5 bases each). From germline, CDR1 is SEHNR and CDR2 FQNEAQ (reference sequence). V was cut by 6 bases and J by 0 bases, with 21 bases left in between. The CDR3 is made up of 17 amino acids.

This clonotype occurred a few times. The gene calls are TRBV4-2 and TRBJ2-7; D may match TRBD1 or TRBD2 (5 bases each). CDR3 length equals 14 residues. The germline gives CDR1 LGHNA, CDR2 YNFKEQ. Trimming left V 0 bases short and J 6 bases short, with 12 bases between. Here the CDR3 reads CASSQDPVRGEQYF. Written as DNA, the CDR3 is TGTGCCAGCAGCCAAGACCCCGTGAGGGGCGAGCAGTACTTC.

There are a few counts of this clonotype. This chain joins TRBV7-2 and TRBJ2-1, with unresolved D. V lost 2 bases and J lost 5, with 13 bases in between. This CDR3 has 15 residues. In germline, CDR1 is SGHTA, CDR2 FQGNSA. The CDR3 nucleotides read TGTGCCAGCAGCTTATCCGGGCGGTCACACAATGAGCAGTTCTTC. It specifies CASSLSGRSHNEQFF.

This clonotype has only a few counts. This chain joins TRBV6-5 and TRBJ2-1, with D possibly being TRBD2 (6 bases). This CDR3 has 13 amino acids. CDR1 is MNHEY and CDR2 is SVGAGI in the germline V gene. V gave up 4 bases and J gave up 8 bases, with 12 bases separating them. The CDR3 sequence: CASSFTSRDEQFF. The DNA of the CDR3 is TGTGCCAGCAGTTTTACTAGCCGGGATGAGCAGTTCTTC.